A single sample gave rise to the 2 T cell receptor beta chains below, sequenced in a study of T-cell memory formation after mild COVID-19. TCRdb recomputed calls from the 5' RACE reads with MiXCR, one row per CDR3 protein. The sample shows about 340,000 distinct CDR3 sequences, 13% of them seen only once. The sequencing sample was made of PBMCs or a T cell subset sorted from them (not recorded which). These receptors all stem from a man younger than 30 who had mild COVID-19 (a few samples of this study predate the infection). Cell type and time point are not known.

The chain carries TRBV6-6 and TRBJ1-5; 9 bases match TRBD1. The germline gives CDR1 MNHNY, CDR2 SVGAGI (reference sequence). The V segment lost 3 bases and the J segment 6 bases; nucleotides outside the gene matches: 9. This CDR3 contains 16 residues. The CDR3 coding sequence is TGTGCCAGCAGTTATCCCACCGGACAGGGGAGTCAGCCCCAGCATTTT. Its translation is CASSYPTGQGSQPQHF.

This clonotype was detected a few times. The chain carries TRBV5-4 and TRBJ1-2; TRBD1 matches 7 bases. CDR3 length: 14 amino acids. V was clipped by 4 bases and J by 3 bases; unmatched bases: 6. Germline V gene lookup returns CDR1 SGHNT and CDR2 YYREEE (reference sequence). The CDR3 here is CASSPRQGDYGYTF. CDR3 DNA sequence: TGTGCCAGCAGCCCCAGACAGGGAGACTATGGCTACACCTTC. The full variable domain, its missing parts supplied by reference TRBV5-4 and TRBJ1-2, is ETGVTQSPTHLIKTRGQQVTLRCSSQSGHNTVSWYQQALGQGPQFIFQYYREEENGRGNFPPRFSGLQFPNYSSELNVNALELDDSALYLCASSPRQGDYGYTFGSGTRLTVV.